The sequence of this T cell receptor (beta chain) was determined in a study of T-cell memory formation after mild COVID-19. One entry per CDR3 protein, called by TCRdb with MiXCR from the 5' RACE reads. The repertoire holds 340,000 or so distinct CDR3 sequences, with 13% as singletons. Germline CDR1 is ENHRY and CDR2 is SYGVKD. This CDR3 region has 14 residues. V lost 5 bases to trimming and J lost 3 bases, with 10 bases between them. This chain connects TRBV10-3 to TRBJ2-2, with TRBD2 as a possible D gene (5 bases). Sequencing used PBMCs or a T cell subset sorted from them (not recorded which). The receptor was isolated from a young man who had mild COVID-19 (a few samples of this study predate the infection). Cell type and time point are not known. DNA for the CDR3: TGTGCCATCAGTCGGGGATACGACACCGGGGAGCTGTTTTTT. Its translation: CAISRGYDTGELFF.